This TCR beta chain was identified during a study of beta chain features in type 1 diabetes. Cell sorting via CD45RO/CCR7/CD25/CD127/CD95/CD27 was performed to obtain CD4+ naive, central memory, regulatory and stem cell-like memory cells. The isolated RNA, all of it, was reverse transcribed, so expressed TCRB transcripts were what got sequenced. Around 3.5 million reads on average were seen across naive, central memory and regulatory T cell samples. Generated by immunoSEQ multiplex PCR, the TCRdb table keeps only in-frame clones and is missing some. The sample lists more than 250,000 clones; approximately 20% were seen once. Turning to this clone: The antigen is not known.

Study-level findings and limits: Shorter TCRB CDR3s, moderately but significantly so, were found in Type 1 diabetes patients in all four CD4+ subsets.

V was clipped by 0 bases and J by 3 bases, with 13 bases between them. The CDR3 consists of 15 residues. Germline V gene sequence: CDR1 SGHRS, CDR2 YFSETQ. The chain couples TRBV5-1 to TRBJ2-7; a possible D gene is TRBD2 (5 bases). The sample consisted of naive CD4+ T cells from blood. The clonotype comes from a woman in her thirties or forties with type 1 diabetes. The CDR3 DNA sequence: TGCGCCAGCAGCTTGGAGGGCACTAGAAGCTACGAGCAGTACTTC. Translating it yields CASSLEGTRSYEQYF.